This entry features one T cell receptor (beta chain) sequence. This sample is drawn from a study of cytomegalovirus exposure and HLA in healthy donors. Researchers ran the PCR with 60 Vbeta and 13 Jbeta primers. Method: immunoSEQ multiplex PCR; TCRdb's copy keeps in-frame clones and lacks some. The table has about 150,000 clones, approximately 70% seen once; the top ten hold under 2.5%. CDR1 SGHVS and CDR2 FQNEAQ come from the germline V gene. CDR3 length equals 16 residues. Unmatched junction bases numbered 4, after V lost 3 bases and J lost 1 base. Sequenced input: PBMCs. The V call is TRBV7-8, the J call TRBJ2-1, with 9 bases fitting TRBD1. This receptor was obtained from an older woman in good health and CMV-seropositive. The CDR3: CASSLGTGRSYNEQFF. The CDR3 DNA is TGTGCCAGCAGCTTGGGGACAGGGAGGTCCTACAATGAGCAGTTCTTC.